The present T cell receptor (beta chain) was sequenced within a study of OX40 agonist ivuxolimab in advanced cancers. Study context: Having had anti-PD-1, anti-PD-L1 or anti-CTLA-4 therapy before was allowed, and 40% to 45% had some. Regarding the study as a whole: In CD8+ T cells, expanded clones were on average more numerous than in CD4+.

Clones were read by immunoSEQ multiplex PCR, and TCRdb kept only the in-frame ones, dropping some. The sample includes some 80,000 clones, over 75% of them seen just once. The CDR3 extends over 15 amino acids. Germline V lookup: CDR1 SGHDN, CDR2 FVKESK. Trimming left V 4 bases short and J 7 bases short, with 17 bases between. Cycle 7 day 1, cycle 4 day 1, and baseline were the timepoints at which blood was sampled. Remarks on this clone: What it binds is not known.

The TCR originated in an adult with an advanced solid tumor such as melanoma, head and neck, liver or kidney cancer. Material: CD4+ or CD8+ T cells sorted from blood, obtained in a trial of the OX40 agonist ivuxolimab. The rearrangement links TRBV14 to TRBJ2-1; D may be TRBD1 (6 bases). In DNA form, the CDR3 reads TGTGCCAGCAGCCCCGGGACAAGCTGGGGTAATGAGCAGTTCTTC. This gives the protein CASSPGTSWGNEQFF.